This T cell receptor (beta chain) was found in a study of molecular identifiers for immune sequencing clone quantification. About this clonotype itself: Possible read error: a much larger clone is one base away.

CDR3 length: 15 amino acids. Germline V gives CDR1 MGHRA, CDR2 YSYEKL. TCRdb recomputed calls from the PCR reads with MiXCR, one row per CDR3 protein. Altogether around 65,000 distinct CDR3 sequences are present, about 18% being singletons, with the ten largest covering about 1.4%. Sequenced: naive CD8+ T cells from blood, with Jurkat cell RNA spiked in. Subset denoted: FACS-sorted CD8+CD4-CCR7+CD45RA+ naive T cells. This chain links TRBV4-1 with TRBJ2-1; D perhaps matches TRBD2 (6 bases). This TCR came from a human donor in good health. Some libraries in this study had Jurkat cell RNA spiked in. CDR3 DNA sequence: TGCGCCAGCAGCCTTGCGGGGCCCTCCTACAATGAGCAGCTCTTC. Amino acid sequence: CASSLAGPSYNEQLF.